The rows below give T cell receptor beta chains drawn from one sample of a study of human T cells and chemical hapten exposure. From the RACE reads, TCRdb called clonotypes with MiXCR, one entry per CDR3 protein. This sample has about 380,000 distinct CDR3 sequences, with more than 4.5% found just once. The source material was whole blood, sampled in connection with sensitization to the hapten diphenylcyclopropenone (DPC). These TCRs come from a woman between 50 and 59 years old with alopecia areata. Some clones in this sample may be carry-over from other donors' samples. The CDR3 runs from the conserved cysteine through the conserved F or W. Fields, in order: D gene, J gene, V gene, clone size, CDR3 DNA, CDR3 protein. A D gene is named only where the DNA matches it firmly. Size values are once, few and many counts, or a class for expanded clones, and some rows have none.

>TRBD1|TRBJ2-7|TRBV20-1|few
TGCAGTGCCGCCCCGGACAGGGGGCTGCGCGAGCAGTACTTC
CSAAPDRGLREQYF
>NA|TRBJ2-2|TRBV27|few
TGTGCCAGCCAGCCCGGGAAGAACACCGGGGAGCTGTTTTTT
CASQPGKNTGELFF
>NA|TRBJ2-5|TRBV9|many
TGTGCCAGCTCCTGGAGGGAGGGGGCCCAAGAGACCCAGTACTTC
CASSWREGAQETQYF
>TRBD1|TRBJ2-1|TRBV27|NA
TGTGCCAGCAGGACAGGGATGGATGAGCAGTTCTTC
CASRTGMDEQFF
>NA|TRBJ1-1|TRBV5-1|NA
TGCGCCAGCAGCGGCGATGAGTGGGGGACTGAAGCTTTCTTT
CASSGDEWGTEAFF
>NA|TRBJ1-6|TRBV9|many
TGTGCCAGCAGCGTAGATAGAAATTCACCCCTCCACTTT
CASSVDRNSPLHF
>NA|TRBJ1-1|TRBV20-1|few
TGCAGTGCTAGAGTTGGAGGGTTTAACACTGAAGCTTTCTTT
CSARVGGFNTEAFF
>NA|TRBJ1-1|TRBV4-1|few
TGCGCCAGCAGCCAAGAAGTAGGGGGAACTGAAGCTTTCTTT
CASSQEVGGTEAFF
>NA|TRBJ2-5|TRBV10-3|many
TGTGCCATCAGTGGCGAAGAACGGTCCGGGGAGACCCAGTACTTC
CAISGEERSGETQYF
>NA|TRBJ1-4|TRBV5-1|many
TGCGCCAGCAGCCCCGGCCTTCAGGCAGGTGAAAAACTGTTTTTT
CASSPGLQAGEKLFF
>NA|TRBJ1-6|TRBV7-2|NA
TGTGCCAGCAGTTCACCGGACTCCTATAATTCACCCCTCCACTTT
CASSSPDSYNSPLHF
>NA|TRBJ2-2|TRBV6-5|many
TGTGCCAGCAGTGGGAGTCATACCGGGGAGCTGTTTTTT
CASSGSHTGELFF
>NA|TRBJ2-1|TRBV18|many
TGTGCCAGCTCACCAAGTCCCGGCAATGAGCAGTTCTTC
CASSPSPGNEQFF
>NA|TRBJ2-2|TRBV7-3|many
TGTGCCAGCAGTCCCGACTGGAACACCGGGGAGCTGTTTTTT
CASSPDWNTGELFF